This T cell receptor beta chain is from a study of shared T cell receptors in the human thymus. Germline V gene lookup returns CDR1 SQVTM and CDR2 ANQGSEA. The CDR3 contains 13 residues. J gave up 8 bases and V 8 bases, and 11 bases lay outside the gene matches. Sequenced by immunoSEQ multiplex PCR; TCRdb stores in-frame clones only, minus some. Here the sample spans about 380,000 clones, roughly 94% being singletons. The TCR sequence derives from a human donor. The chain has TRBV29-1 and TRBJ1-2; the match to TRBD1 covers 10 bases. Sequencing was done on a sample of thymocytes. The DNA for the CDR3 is TGCAGCCCGTTCCCGGACAGGGGGGACGGCTACACCTTC. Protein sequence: CSPFPDRGDGYTF.